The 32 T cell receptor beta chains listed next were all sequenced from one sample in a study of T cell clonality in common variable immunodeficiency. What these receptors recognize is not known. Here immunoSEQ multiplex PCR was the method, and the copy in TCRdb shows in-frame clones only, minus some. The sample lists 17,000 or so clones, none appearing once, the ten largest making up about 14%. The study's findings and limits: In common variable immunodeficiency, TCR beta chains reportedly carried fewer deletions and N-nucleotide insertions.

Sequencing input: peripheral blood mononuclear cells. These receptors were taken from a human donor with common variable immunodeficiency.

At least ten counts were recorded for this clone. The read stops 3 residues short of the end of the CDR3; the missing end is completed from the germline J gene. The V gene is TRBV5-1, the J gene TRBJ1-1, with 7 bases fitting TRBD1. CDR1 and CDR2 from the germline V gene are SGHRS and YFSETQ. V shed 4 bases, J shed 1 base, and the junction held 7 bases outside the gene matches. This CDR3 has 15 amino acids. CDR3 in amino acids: CASSEAGGGNTEAFF. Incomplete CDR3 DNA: TGCGCCAGCAGCGAGGCAGGGGGAGGGAACACTGAA. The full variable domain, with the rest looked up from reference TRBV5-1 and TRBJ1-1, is KAGVTQTPRYLIKTRGQQVTLSCSPISGHRSVSWYQQTPGQGLQFLFEYFSETQRNKGNFPGRFSGRQFSNSRSEMNVSTLELGDSALYLCASSEAGGGNTEAFFGQGTRLTVV.

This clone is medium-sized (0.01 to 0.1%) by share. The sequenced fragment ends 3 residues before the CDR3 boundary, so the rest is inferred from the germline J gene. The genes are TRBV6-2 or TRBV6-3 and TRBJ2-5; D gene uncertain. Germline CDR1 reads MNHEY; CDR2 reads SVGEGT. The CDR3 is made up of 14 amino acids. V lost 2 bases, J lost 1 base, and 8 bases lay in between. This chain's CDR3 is CASSYVSVQETQYF. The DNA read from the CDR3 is TGTGCCAGCAGTTACGTCTCAGTCCAAGAGACC.

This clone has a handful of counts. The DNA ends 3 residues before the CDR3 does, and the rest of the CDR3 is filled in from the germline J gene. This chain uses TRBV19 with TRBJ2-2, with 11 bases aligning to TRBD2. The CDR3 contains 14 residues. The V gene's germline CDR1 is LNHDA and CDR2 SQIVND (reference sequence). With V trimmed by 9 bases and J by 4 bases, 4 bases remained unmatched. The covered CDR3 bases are TGTGCCAGCAGACTAGCGGGGATCACCGGGGAG. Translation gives CASRLAGITGE. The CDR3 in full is CASRLAGITGELFF. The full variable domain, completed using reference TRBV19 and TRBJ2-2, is DGGITQSPKYLFRKEGQNVTLSCEQNLNHDAMYWYRQDPGQGLRLIYYSQIVNDFQKGDIAEGYSVSREKKESFPLTVTSAQKNPTAFYLCASRLAGITGELFFGEGSRLTVL.

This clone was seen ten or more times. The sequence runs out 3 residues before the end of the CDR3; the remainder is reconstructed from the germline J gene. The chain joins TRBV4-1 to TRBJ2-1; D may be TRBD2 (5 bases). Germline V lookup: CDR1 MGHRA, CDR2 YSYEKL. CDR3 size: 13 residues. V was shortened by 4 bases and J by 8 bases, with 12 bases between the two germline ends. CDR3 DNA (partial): TGCGCCAGCAGCCTTCAAACTAGAGATGAG. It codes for CASSLQTRDE. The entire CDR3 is CASSLQTRDEQFF.

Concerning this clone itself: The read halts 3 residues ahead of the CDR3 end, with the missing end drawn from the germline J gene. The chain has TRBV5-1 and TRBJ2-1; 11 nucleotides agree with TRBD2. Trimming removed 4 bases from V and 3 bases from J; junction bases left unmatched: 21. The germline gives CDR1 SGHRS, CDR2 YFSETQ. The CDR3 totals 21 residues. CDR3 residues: CASSQISGRALESLVYNEQFF. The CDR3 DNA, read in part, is TGCGCCAGCAGCCAGATTAGCGGGAGGGCCTTAGAGAGCTTAGTCTACAATGAG.

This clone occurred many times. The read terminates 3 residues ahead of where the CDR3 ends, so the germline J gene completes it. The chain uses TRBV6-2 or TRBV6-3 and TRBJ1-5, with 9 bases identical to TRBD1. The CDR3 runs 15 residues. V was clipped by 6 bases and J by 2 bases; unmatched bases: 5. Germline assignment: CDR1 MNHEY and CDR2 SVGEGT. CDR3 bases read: TGTGCCAGCAGGCCTACAGGGGGCCGCAATCAGCCC. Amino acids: CASRPTGGRNQP. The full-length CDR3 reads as CASRPTGGRNQPQHF.

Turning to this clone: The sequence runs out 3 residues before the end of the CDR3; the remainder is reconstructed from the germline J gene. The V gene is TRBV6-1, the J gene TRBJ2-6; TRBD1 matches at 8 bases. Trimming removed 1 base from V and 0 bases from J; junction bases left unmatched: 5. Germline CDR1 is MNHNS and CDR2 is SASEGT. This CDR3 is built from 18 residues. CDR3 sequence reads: CASSEVLGTGSGANVLTF. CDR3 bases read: TGTGCCAGCAGTGAAGTGTTGGGGACAGGCTCTGGGGCCAACGTC.

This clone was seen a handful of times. The CDR3 reads CASSLDLPETQYF. The part of the CDR3 DNA that was read is TGTGCCAGCAGCTTAGATCTTCCAGAGACC. This chain uses TRBV11-2 with TRBJ2-5, with D unresolved. The read ends 3 residues early relative to the CDR3; the germline J gene fills the gap. The V gene's germline CDR1 is SGHAT and CDR2 FQNNGV. The CDR3 length is 13 residues. The germline V and J ends were trimmed by 0 bases and 4 bases, with 6 bases remaining between them.

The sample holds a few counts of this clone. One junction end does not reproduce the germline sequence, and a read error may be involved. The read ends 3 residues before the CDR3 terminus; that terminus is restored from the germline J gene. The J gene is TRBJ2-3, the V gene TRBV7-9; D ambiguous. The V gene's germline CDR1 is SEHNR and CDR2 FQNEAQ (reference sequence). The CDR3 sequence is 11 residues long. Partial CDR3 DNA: TGTTCCAGCAGCTTAAGGGATACG. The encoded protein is CSSSLRDT. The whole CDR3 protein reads CSSSLRDTQYF. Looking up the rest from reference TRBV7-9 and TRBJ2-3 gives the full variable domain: DTGVSQNPRHKITKRGQNVTFRCDPISEHNRLYWYRQTLGQGPEFLTYFQNEAQLEKSRLLSDRFSAERPKGSFSTLEIQRTEQGDSAMYLCSSSLRDTQYFGPGTRLTVL.

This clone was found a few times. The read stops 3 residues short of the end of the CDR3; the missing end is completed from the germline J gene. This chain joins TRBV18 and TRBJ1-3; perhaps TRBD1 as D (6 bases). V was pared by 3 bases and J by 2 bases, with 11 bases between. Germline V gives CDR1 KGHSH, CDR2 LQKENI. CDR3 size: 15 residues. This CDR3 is CASSPQGPPGNTIYF. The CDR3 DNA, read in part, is TGTGCCAGCTCACCTCAGGGGCCCCCTGGAAACACC.

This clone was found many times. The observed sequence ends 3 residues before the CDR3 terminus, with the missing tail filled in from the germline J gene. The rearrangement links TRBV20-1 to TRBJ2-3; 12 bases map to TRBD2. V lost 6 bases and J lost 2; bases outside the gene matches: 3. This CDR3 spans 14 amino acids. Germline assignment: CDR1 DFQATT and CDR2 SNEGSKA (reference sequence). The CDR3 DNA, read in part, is TGCAGTGCCCTAGCGGGAGGGAACACAGATACG. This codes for CSALAGGNTDT. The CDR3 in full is CSALAGGNTDTQYF.

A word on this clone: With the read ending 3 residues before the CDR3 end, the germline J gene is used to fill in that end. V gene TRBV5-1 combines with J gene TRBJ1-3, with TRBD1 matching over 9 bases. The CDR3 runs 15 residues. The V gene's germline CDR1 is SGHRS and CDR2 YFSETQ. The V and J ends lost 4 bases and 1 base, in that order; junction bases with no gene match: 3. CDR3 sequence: CASSVQGASGNTIYF. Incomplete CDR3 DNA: TGCGCCAGCAGCGTACAGGGGGCGTCTGGAAACACC.

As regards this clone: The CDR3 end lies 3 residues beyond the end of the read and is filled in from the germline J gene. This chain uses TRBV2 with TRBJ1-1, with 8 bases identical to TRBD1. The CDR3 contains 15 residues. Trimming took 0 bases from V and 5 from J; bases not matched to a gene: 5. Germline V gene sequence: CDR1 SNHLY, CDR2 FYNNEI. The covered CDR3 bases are TGTGCCAGCAGTGAAGCGGGCAGGGGGCGTACTGAA. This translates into CASSEAGRGRTE. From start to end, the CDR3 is CASSEAGRGRTEAFF.

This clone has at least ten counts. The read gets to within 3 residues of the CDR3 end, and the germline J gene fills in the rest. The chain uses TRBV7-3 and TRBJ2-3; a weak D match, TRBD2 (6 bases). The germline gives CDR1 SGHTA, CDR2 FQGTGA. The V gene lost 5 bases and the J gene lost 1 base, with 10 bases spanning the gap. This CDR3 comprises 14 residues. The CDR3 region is CASSRDLRTDTQYF. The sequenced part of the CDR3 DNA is TGTGCCAGCAGCCGGGACTTACGCACAGATACG. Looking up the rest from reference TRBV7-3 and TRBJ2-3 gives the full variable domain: GAGVSQTPSNKVTEKGKYVELRCDPISGHTALYWYRQSLGQGPEFLIYFQGTGAADDSGLPNDRFFAVRPEGSVSTLKIQRTERGDSAVYLCASSRDLRTDTQYFGPGTRLTVL.

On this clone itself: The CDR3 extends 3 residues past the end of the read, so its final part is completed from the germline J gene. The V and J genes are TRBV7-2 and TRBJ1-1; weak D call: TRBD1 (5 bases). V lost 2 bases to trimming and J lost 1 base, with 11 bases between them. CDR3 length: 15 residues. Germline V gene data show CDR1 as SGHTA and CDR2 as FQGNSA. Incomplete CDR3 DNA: TGTGCCAGCAGCTTACAGGGCGGAGGGAACACTGAA. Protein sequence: CASSLQGGGNTE. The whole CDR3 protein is CASSLQGGGNTEAFF.

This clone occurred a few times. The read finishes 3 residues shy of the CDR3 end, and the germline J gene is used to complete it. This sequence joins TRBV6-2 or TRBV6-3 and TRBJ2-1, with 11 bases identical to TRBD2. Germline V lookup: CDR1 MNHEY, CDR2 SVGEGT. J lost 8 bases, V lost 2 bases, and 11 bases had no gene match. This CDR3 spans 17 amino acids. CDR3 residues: CASSYPLAGGDVDEQFF. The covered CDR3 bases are TGTGCCAGCAGTTACCCCCTAGCGGGAGGTGATGTCGATGAG.

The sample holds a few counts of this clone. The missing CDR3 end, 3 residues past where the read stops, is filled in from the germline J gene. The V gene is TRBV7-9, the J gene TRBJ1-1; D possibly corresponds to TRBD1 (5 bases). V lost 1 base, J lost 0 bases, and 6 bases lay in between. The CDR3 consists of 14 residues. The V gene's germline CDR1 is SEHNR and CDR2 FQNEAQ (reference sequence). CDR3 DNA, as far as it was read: TGTGCCAGCAGCTTAGAGGGGATGAACACTGAA. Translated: CASSLEGMNTE. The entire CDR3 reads CASSLEGMNTEAFF.

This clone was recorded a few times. The DNA read from the CDR3 is TGTGCCAGTACCCCGGGGGAGGGTCGCTATGGC. Protein product: CASTPGEGRYG. The full CDR3 reads CASTPGEGRYGYTF. This chain joins TRBV19 and TRBJ1-2, with TRBD1 as a possible D gene (5 bases). The CDR3 goes on 3 residues after the read ends, and that part is filled in from the germline J gene. V lost 7 bases and J lost 4, with 16 bases in between. Germline CDR1 is LNHDA and CDR2 is SQIVND (reference sequence). The CDR3 runs 14 residues.

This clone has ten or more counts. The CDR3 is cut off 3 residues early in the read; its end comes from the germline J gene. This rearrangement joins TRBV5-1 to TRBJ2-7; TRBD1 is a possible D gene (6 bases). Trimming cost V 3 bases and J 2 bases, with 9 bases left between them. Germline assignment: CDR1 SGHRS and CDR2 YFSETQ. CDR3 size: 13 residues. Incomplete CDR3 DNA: TGCGCCAGCAGCTGGGACACAACCTACGAG. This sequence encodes CASSWDTTYE. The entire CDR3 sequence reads CASSWDTTYEQYF.

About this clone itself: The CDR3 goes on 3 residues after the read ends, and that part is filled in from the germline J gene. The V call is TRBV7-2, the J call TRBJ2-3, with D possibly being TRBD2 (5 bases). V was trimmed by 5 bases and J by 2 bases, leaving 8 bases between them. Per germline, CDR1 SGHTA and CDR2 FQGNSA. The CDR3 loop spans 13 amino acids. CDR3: CASSVDYTDTQYF. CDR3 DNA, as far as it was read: TGTGCCAGCAGCGTTGACTACACAGATACG.

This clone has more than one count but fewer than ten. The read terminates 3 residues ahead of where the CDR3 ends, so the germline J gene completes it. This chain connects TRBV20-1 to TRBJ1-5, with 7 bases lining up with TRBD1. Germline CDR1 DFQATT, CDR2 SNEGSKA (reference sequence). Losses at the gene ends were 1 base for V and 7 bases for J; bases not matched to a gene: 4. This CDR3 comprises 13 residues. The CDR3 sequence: CSARVTGNQPQHF. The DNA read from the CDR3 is TGCAGTGCTAGAGTGACAGGGAACCAGCCC.

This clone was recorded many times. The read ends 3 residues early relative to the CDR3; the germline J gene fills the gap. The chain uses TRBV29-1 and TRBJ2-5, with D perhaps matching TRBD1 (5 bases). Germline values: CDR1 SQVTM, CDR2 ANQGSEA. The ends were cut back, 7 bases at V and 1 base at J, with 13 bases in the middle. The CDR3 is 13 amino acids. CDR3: CSAWGAAQETQYF. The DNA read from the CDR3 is TGCAGCGCCTGGGGCGCAGCCCAAGAGACC.

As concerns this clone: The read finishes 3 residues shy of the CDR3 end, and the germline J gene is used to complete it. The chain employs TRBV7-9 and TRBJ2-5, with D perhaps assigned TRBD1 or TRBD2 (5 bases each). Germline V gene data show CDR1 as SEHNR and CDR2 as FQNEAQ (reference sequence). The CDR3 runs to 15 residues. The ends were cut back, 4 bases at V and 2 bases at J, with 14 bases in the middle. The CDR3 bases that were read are TGTGCCAGCAGCTCCCTGAGGGGCCCTCAAGAGACC. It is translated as CASSSLRGPQET. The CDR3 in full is CASSSLRGPQETQYF.

Partial CDR3 DNA: TGTGCCAGCAGCCCCCCCGGGGTGTTTTCCTACGAG. Protein sequence: CASSPPGVFSYE. The entire CDR3 protein reads CASSPPGVFSYEQYF. The V and J genes are TRBV7-9 and TRBJ2-7; tentative D call: TRBD2 (5 bases). The CDR3 end is not reached by the read, which stops 3 residues before it; the germline J gene fills it in. Trimming cost V 5 bases and J 1 base, with 15 bases left between them. The germline gives CDR1 SEHNR, CDR2 FQNEAQ (reference sequence). The CDR3 covers 15 residues.

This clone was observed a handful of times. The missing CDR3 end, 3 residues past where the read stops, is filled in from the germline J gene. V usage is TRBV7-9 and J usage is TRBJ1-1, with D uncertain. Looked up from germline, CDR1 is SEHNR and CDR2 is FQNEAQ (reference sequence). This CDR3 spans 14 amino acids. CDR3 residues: CASSLSGTGGKAFF. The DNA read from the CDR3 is TGTGCCAGCAGCTTAAGCGGAACTGGTGGAAAA.

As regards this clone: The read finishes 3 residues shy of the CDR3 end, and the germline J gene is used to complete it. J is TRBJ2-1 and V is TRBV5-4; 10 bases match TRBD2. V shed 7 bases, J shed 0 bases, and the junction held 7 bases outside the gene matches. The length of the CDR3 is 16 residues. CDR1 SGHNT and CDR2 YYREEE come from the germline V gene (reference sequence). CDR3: CASGLAGASSYNEQFF. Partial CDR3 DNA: TGTGCCAGCGGGCTAGCGGGGGCCAGCTCCTACAATGAG.

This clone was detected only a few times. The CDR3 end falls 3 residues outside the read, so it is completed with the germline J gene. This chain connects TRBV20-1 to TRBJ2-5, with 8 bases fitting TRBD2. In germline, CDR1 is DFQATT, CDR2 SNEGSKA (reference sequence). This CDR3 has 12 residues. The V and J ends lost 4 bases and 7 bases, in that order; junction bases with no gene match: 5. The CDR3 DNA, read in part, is TGCAGTGCTAAAGCGGGAGCCGGGACC. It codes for CSAKAGAGT. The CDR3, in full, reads CSAKAGAGTQYF.

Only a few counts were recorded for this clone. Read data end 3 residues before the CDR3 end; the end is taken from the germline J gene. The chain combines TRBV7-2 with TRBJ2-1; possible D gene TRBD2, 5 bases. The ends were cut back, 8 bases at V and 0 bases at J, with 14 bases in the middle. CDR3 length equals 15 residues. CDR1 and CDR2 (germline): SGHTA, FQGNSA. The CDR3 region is CASRGWEGSYNEQFF. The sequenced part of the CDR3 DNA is TGTGCCAGCCGGGGTTGGGAAGGCTCCTACAATGAG.

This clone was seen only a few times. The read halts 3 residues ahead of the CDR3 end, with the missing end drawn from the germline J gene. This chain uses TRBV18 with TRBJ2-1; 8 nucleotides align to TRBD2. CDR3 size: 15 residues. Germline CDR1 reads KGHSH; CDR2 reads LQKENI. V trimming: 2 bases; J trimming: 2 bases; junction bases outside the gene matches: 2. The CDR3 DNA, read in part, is TGTGCCAGCTCACCAACTAGCGGTACCTACAATGAG. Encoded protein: CASSPTSGTYNE. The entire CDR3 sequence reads CASSPTSGTYNEQFF.

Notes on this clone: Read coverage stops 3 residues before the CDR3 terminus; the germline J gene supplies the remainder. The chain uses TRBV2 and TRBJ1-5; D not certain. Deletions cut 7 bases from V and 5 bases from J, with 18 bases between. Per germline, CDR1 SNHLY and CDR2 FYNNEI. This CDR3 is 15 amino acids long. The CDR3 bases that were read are TGTGCCAGCATGGTGAGCCAGGCGCGTGATCAGCCC. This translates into CASMVSQARDQP. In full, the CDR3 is CASMVSQARDQPQHF. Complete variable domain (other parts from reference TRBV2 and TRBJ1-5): EPEVTQTPSHQVTQMGQEVILRCVPISNHLYFYWYRQILGQKVEFLVSFYNNEISEKSEIFDDQFSVERPDGSNFTLKIRSTKLEDSAMYFCASMVSQARDQPQHFGDGTRLSIL.

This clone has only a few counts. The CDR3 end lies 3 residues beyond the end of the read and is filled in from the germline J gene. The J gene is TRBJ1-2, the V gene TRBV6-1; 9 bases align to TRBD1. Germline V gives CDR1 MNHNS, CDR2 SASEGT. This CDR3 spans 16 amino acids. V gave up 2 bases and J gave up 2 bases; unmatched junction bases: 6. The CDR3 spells CASSEIPGQGNYGYTF. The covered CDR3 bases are TGTGCCAGCAGTGAAATCCCGGGACAGGGAAACTATGGC.

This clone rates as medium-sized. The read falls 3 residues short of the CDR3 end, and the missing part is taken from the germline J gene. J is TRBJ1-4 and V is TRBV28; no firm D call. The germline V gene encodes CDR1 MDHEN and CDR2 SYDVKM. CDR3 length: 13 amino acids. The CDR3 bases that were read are TGTGCCATCCAAGCGGGCAGCGGTAGGGAA. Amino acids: CAIQAGSGRE. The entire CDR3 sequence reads CAIQAGSGRELFF.